This T cell receptor beta chain was observed in a study of metastatic and nonmetastatic thyroid tumors. Study-level background: Across peripheral blood and tumor or nodule tissue samples taken from malignant and benign thyroid patients, the repertoires were compared with one another. Overall study results and limits: Malignant thyroid tumors reportedly exceeded benign nodules significantly in TCR beta diversity, with the difference appearing in blood and tumor.

This clone was found many times. Its antigen is as yet unknown. The entire patient cohort was treatment-naive prior to thyroid surgery. Under the authors' procedure: It was from CDR3 differences across clinicopathological groups that a distant-metastasis classifier for papillary thyroid cancer was built. TCRdb reassembled clones from the PCR reads with MiXCR. The authors' filters were not applied to this entry. Here the sample spans tens of thousands of clones, roughly 25% being singletons. The V gene lost 1 base and the J gene lost 11 bases, with 15 bases spanning the gap. There are 13 residues in the CDR3. Germline V gives CDR1 SGHDT, CDR2 YYEEEE.

Material: blood. This chain joins TRBV5-6 and TRBJ1-1; D is unclear. The source is a female donor with papillary thyroid cancer or a benign thyroid nodule (not recorded which). Some clones in this sample may be carry-over from other donors' samples. CDR3 protein: CASSLNGYEWAFF. DNA for the CDR3: TGTGCCAGCAGCTTGAATGGGTATGAGTGGGCTTTCTTT.